This TCR beta chain was recovered during a study of patients and donors after allogeneic stem cell transplantation (dated by TCRdb to the early 2020s). Of note for this clonotype: No antigen is known for it. The sample holds no much larger clone one base away, and base qualities are not on file.

The cysteine opens and the phenylalanine closes a CDR3 of 13 amino acids. The read is trimmed to its CDR3 DNA, 39 bases read in frame from base 1. The germline ends are 10 bases apart after V is trimmed by 9 bases and J by 3 bases. CDR1 KGHDR and CDR2 SFDVKD are derived from the germline V gene. Library prep was done by RT-PCR. The reads were generated on a NextSeq 550. In-frame beta chains were kept once TCRdb had trimmed the public reads at Q25 with fastp and called clones with MiXCR. Every distinct CDR3 protein forms one entry, paired with its most common genes and DNA. For this sample the table gives 900,000 to 1,000,000 distinct CDR3 sequences, of which 18% were detected only once. The ten biggest clones cover 5% to 7.5% of the sample.

Sequenced: blood, either unsorted or a sorted T cell fraction (not recorded which). The chain is made from TRBV24-1 and TRBJ2-2; 5 matching bases give a weak D call of TRBD1. The source is a human donor who was either an allogeneic HSCT recipient or a stem cell or donor lymphocyte infusion donor (not recorded which). It is not recorded whose cells these are; they may come from a transplant donor. At the DNA level, the sequence is TGTGCCACCCGACTCAGGGACACCGGGGAGCTGTTTTTT. This translates into CATRLRDTGELFF.